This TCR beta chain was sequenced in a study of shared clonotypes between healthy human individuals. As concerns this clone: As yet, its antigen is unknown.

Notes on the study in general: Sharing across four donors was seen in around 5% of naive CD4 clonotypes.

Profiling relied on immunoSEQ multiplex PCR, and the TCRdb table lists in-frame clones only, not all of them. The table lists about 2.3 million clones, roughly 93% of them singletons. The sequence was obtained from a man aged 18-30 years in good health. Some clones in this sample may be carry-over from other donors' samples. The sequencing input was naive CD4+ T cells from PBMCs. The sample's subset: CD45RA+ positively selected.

The CDR3 nucleotides read TGTGCCACCAGCAGAGAACCAAGGGGTTACGAGCAGTACTTC. Amino acid sequence: CATSREPRGYEQYF. V usage is TRBV15 and J usage is TRBJ2-7; a weak D match, TRBD1 (5 bases). This CDR3 is 14 amino acids long. V was trimmed by 0 bases and J by 4 bases, leaving 10 bases between them. From germline, CDR1 is LNHNV and CDR2 YYDKDF (reference sequence).